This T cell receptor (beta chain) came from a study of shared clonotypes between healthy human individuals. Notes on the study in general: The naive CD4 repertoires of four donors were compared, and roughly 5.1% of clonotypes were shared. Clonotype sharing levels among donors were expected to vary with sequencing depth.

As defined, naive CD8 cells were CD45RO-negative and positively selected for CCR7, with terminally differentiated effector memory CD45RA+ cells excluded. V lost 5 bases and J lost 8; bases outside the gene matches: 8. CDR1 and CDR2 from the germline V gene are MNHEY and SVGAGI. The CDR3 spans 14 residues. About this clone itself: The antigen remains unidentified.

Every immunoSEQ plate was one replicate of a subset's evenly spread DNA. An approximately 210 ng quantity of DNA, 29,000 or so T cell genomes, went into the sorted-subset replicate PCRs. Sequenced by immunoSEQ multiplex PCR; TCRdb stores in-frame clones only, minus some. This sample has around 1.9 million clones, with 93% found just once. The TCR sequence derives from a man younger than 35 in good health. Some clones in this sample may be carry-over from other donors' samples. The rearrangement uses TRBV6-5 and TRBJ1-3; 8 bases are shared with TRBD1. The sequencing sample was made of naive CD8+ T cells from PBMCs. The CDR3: CASSLRQGRHTIYF. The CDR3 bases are TGTGCCAGCAGTCTAAGACAGGGGAGGCACACCATATATTTT.